This record covers a single T cell receptor beta chain. The antigen remains unidentified. Measured with immunoSEQ multiplex PCR; TCRdb has only the in-frame clones, and not every one. This table has some 25,000 clones, over 60% appearing once. Relapse was seen in all patients after autologous stem cell transplantation, and brentuximab vedotin exposure was variable. Best response was recorded as complete response, partial response or progressive disease. The entry originates in a study of PD-1 blockade in classical Hodgkin lymphoma. Per the germline V gene, CDR1 is SGHDT and CDR2 is YYEEEE. Trimming took 0 bases from V and 7 from J, leaving 11 bases between them. There are 14 residues in the CDR3. General study points: Newly diagnosed patients reportedly had lower baseline TCR diversity than healthy donors. The repertoire differences lack a defined cause, possibly disease activity or prior therapy. Only CD4+ TCR diversity, not CD8+, had risen significantly by C4D1.

The specimen was peripheral blood mononuclear cells (PBMCs), collected before the second cycle of nivolumab. This TCR derives from a human donor with classical Hodgkin lymphoma. The chain has TRBV5-6 and TRBJ2-1; D remains ambiguous. This chain's CDR3 is CASSLGDLGNEQFF. The CDR3 region has the DNA TGTGCCAGCAGCTTGGGCGACCTAGGGAATGAGCAGTTCTTC.